This is a list of T cell receptor beta chains from one sample in a study of identical twins. Each CDR3 protein gets one entry after TCRdb re-called the 5' RACE reads with MiXCR. The table shows under 900,000 distinct CDR3 sequences, with 9% to 15% occurring only once. The sample also formed part of further work on yellow fever vaccine responses in identical twins.

Sequencing used PBMCs. These TCRs come from a young woman in good health. Both conserved end residues are part of each CDR3. The order of the fields is V gene, D gene, CDR3 length, J gene, clone size, CDR3 protein, CDR3 DNA. The D gene is left open where the match is weak. Where a row states a size, it is once, few, many or the class of an expanded clone; other rows omit it.

v_gene: TRBV15
d_gene: -
len: 13
j_gene: TRBJ2-1
abundance: few
CDR3aa: CATMGDSYNEQFF
CDR3nt: TGTGCCACCATGGGAGACTCTTACAATGAGCAGTTCTTC

v_gene: TRBV5-1
d_gene: TRBD1
len: 14
j_gene: TRBJ2-7
abundance: -
CDR3aa: CASSGPGQPYEQYF
CDR3nt: TGCGCCAGCAGCGGTCCGGGACAGCCCTACGAGCAGTACTTC

v_gene: TRBV12-5
d_gene: -
len: 16
j_gene: TRBJ2-3
abundance: -
CDR3aa: CASGPVAGAGPDTQYF
CDR3nt: TGTGCTAGTGGTCCCGTGGCGGGGGCCGGACCAGATACGCAGTATTTT

v_gene: TRBV5-1
d_gene: TRBD1
len: 12
j_gene: TRBJ2-5
abundance: -
CDR3aa: CASSSGQVTQYF
CDR3nt: TGCGCCAGCAGCTCGGGACAGGTCACCCAGTACTTC

v_gene: TRBV2
d_gene: -
len: 14
j_gene: TRBJ2-5
abundance: -
CDR3aa: CASIGVRMYRTQYF
CDR3nt: TGTGCCAGCATTGGGGTGAGGATGTACAGGACCCAGTACTTC

v_gene: TRBV4-1
d_gene: -
len: 16
j_gene: TRBJ2-2
abundance: few
CDR3aa: CASSRTAGPNTGELFF
CDR3nt: TGCGCCAGCAGCCGTACGGCCGGACCGAACACCGGGGAGCTGTTTTTT

v_gene: TRBV19
d_gene: -
len: 16
j_gene: TRBJ2-2
abundance: -
CDR3aa: CASSIPAGHNTGELFF
CDR3nt: TGTGCCAGTAGTATTCCGGCAGGACACAACACCGGGGAGCTGTTTTTT

v_gene: TRBV4-1
d_gene: TRBD1
len: 16
j_gene: TRBJ2-1
abundance: -
CDR3aa: CASSQPGQGAYNEQFF
CDR3nt: TGCGCCAGCAGCCAACCTGGCCAGGGGGCCTACAATGAGCAGTTCTTC

v_gene: TRBV28
d_gene: -
len: 15
j_gene: TRBJ1-2
abundance: -
CDR3aa: CASRTPGHYNYGYTF
CDR3nt: TGTGCCAGCAGGACTCCGGGACACTATAACTATGGCTACACCTTC

v_gene: TRBV12-3/TRBV12-4
d_gene: TRBD2
len: 16
j_gene: TRBJ2-3
abundance: -
CDR3aa: CASSQAGTSGRDTQYF
CDR3nt: TGTGCCAGCAGCCAGGCGGGGACTAGCGGGAGGGATACGCAGTATTTT

v_gene: TRBV5-1
d_gene: -
len: 18
j_gene: TRBJ2-3
abundance: few
CDR3aa: CASSLAVGTEEITDTQYF
CDR3nt: TGCGCCAGCAGCTTAGCGGTCGGGACGGAGGAAATAACAGATACGCAGTATTTT

v_gene: TRBV7-2
d_gene: -
len: 13
j_gene: TRBJ1-1
abundance: few
CDR3aa: CASSLASVSEAFF
CDR3nt: TGTGCCAGCAGCTTAGCGTCGGTGTCTGAAGCTTTCTTT

v_gene: TRBV9
d_gene: TRBD2
len: 18
j_gene: TRBJ2-5
abundance: -
CDR3aa: CASSGRGGVSQYQETQYF
CDR3nt: TGTGCCAGCAGCGGTCGTGGGGGGGTCAGTCAGTACCAAGAGACCCAGTACTTC

v_gene: TRBV7-9
d_gene: -
len: 13
j_gene: TRBJ2-3
abundance: many
CDR3aa: CASSPTGVDTQYF
CDR3nt: TGTGCCAGCAGCCCCACCGGGGTGGATACGCAGTATTTT